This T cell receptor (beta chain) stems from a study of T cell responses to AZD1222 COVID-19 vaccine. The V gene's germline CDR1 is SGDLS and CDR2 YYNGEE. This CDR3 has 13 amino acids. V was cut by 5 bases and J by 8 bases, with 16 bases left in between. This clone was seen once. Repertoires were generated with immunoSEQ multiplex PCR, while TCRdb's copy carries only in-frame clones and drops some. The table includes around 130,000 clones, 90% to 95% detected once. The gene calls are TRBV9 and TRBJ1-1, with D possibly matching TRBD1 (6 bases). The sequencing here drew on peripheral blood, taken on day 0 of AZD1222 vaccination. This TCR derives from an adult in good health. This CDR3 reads CASSAGPGQEAFF. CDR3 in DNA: TGTGCCAGCAGTGCAGGACCTGGACAGGAAGCTTTCTTT.